The 20 T cell receptor beta chains below all came from one sample that was sequenced in a study of cytomegalovirus exposure and HLA in healthy donors. The PCR used 60 Vbeta and 13 Jbeta primers. Clones were sequenced by immunoSEQ multiplex PCR, and TCRdb holds only the in-frame ones, with some missing. The sample records about 190,000 clones, approximately 82% being singletons. Input material: PBMCs. The receptors derive from a woman aged 25 to 39 in good health and CMV-seronegative.

This sequence joins TRBV6-1 and TRBJ1-6, with 9 bases identical to TRBD1. The CDR3 is 16 amino acids. Looked up from germline, CDR1 is MNHNS and CDR2 is SASEGT. The trim removed 0 bases at V and 7 bases at J, leaving 4 bases unmatched. In DNA form, the CDR3 reads TGTGCCAGCAGTGAAGCCACCGGGACAGGGAATTCACCCCTCCACTTT. It specifies CASSEATGTGNSPLHF.

This clone was observed a few times. At one boundary the junction diverges from the germline segment, which might be a read error. This sample includes further DNA sequences coding for the same CDR3. The chain links TRBV7-9 to TRBJ1-5, with 9 bases lining up with TRBD1. The germline CDR1 and CDR2 sequences are SEHNR and FQNEAQ (reference sequence). The CDR3 sequence is 16 residues long. CDR3 protein: CSSSLGTGGAGQPQHF. The CDR3 DNA follows: TGTTCCAGCAGCTTAGGTACAGGGGGCGCGGGTCAGCCCCAGCATTTT.

This clone turned up a few times. The V call is TRBV11-2, the J call TRBJ2-1; D perhaps matches TRBD2 (5 bases). The CDR3 loop spans 14 amino acids. Trimming took 5 bases from V and 10 from J, leaving 18 bases between them. The germline V gene encodes CDR1 SGHAT and CDR2 FQNNGV. Here the CDR3 reads CASSLLGIAWEQFF. The CDR3 bases are TGTGCCAGCAGCCTCCTCGGGATAGCCTGGGAGCAGTTCTTC.

This chain links TRBV27 with TRBJ2-7, with D possibly TRBD2 on 6 matching bases. The CDR3 length is 16 residues. V lost 6 bases, J lost 7 bases, and 25 bases lay in between. Germline lookup yields CDR1 MNHEY and CDR2 SMNVEV (reference sequence). Here the CDR3 DNA reads TGTGCCAGCAGCCCCGGGGGAGTCGGCGTAATGCGGGAGCAGTACTTC. Translated: CASSPGGVGVMREQYF.

The gene calls are TRBV7-9 and TRBJ1-2; a weak D match, TRBD1 (5 bases). CDR1 is SEHNR and CDR2 is FQNEAQ in the germline V gene (reference sequence). The CDR3 extends over 16 amino acids. Trimming took off 1 base at V and 3 bases at J, with 15 bases between the two ends. The chain's CDR3 is CASSLGRAGMDYGYTF. DNA of the CDR3: TGTGCCAGCAGCTTAGGAAGGGCAGGGATGGACTATGGCTACACCTTC.

This clone was seen a few times. The chain carries TRBV4-1 and TRBJ2-5, with D possibly matching TRBD2 (9 bases). Looked up from germline, CDR1 is MGHRA and CDR2 is YSYEKL. This CDR3 spans 18 amino acids. Trimming pared 2 bases from V and 3 bases from J, leaving 22 bases between. DNA for the CDR3: TGCGCCAGCAGCCAACAACGACAGGGGACTAGCCCGAAAGAGACCCAGTACTTC. Translated, it gives CASSQQRQGTSPKETQYF.

The DNA of the CDR3 is TGTGCCAGCACTAAGGGCGGGAGATACTCCTACAATGAGCAGTTCTTC. Protein product: CASTKGGRYSYNEQFF. The J gene is TRBJ2-1, the V gene TRBV6-6; 7 nucleotides line up with TRBD2. The germline CDR1 and CDR2 sequences are MNHNY and SVGAGI (reference sequence). The CDR3 extends over 16 amino acids. V lost 7 bases to trimming and J lost 0 bases; unmatched junction nucleotides: 9.

V is TRBV28 and J is TRBJ1-1, with unresolved D. Germline lookup yields CDR1 MDHEN and CDR2 SYDVKM. V was shortened by 5 bases and J by 6 bases, with 13 bases between the two germline ends. This CDR3 has 13 amino acids. CDR3 sequence (DNA): TGTGCCAGCAGTCATCCCGGCACAGCTGAAGCTTTCTTT. It yields the protein CASSHPGTAEAFF.

V is TRBV28 and J is TRBJ2-7; TRBD1 matches 8 bases. The CDR3 is 14 amino acids. V lost 3 bases and J lost 2; bases outside the gene matches: 3. The germline V gene encodes CDR1 MDHEN and CDR2 SYDVKM. The CDR3 loop reads CASSLTGVPYEQYF. CDR3 in DNA: TGTGCCAGCAGTTTGACAGGGGTACCCTACGAGCAGTACTTC.

Details on this clone: One end of the junction is discordant with germline, which a read error may explain. The chain links TRBV7-9 to TRBJ2-2; 12 bases are shared with TRBD1. Germline V lookup: CDR1 SEHNR, CDR2 FQNEAQ (reference sequence). The CDR3 contains 16 residues. DNA for the CDR3: TGTTCCAGCAGCTTAGCCGGGACAGGGGGCAGAGGGGAGCTGTTTTTT. Protein: CSSSLAGTGGRGELFF. The whole variable domain, filled in from reference TRBV7-9 and TRBJ2-2, reads DTGVSQNPRHKITKRGQNVTFRCDPISEHNRLYWYRQTLGQGPEFLTYFQNEAQLEKSRLLSDRFSAERPKGSFSTLEIQRTEQGDSAMYLCSSSLAGTGGRGELFFGEGSRLTVL.

The chain links TRBV30 to TRBJ2-3; 15 nucleotides agree with TRBD2. CDR3 length: 17 residues. Per the germline V gene, CDR1 is GTSNPN and CDR2 is SVGIG (reference sequence). The J segment lost 4 bases and the V segment lost 0 bases, leaving 5 bases of the junction unmatched. The CDR3: CAWSVRRTSGRADTQYF. CDR3 DNA: TGTGCCTGGAGTGTACGTAGGACTAGCGGGAGGGCAGATACGCAGTATTTT. Combining the CDR3 with reference TRBV30 and TRBJ2-3 gives the whole variable domain SQTIHQWPATLVQPVGSPLSLECTVEGTSNPNLYWYRQAAGRGLQLLFYSVGIGQISSEVPQNLSASRPQDRQFILSSKKLLLSDSGFYLCAWSVRRTSGRADTQYFGPGTRLTVL.

The rearrangement uses TRBV5-1 and TRBJ2-2, with a weak D call TRBD2 (5 bases). V lost 0 bases to trimming and J lost 5 bases, with 17 bases between them. This CDR3 contains 17 residues. Germline CDR1 reads SGHRS; CDR2 reads YFSETQ. The CDR3 region is CASSLAVGSRGTGELFF. CDR3 DNA sequence: TGCGCCAGCAGCTTGGCCGTGGGTAGCCGAGGGACCGGGGAGCTGTTTTTT.

DNA for the CDR3: TGCGCCAGCAGCCCCGGGGGGACTAGCCGTAGCACAGATACGCAGTATTTT. Its protein is CASSPGGTSRSTDTQYF. The V and J genes are TRBV5-1 and TRBJ2-3, with TRBD2 matching over 9 bases. CDR1 SGHRS and CDR2 YFSETQ come from the germline V gene. CDR3 length: 17 amino acids. V lost 4 bases and J lost 0; bases outside the gene matches: 9.

The chain couples TRBV27 to TRBJ1-3; 8 nucleotides match TRBD1. The CDR3 consists of 16 residues. Germline V gene lookup returns CDR1 MNHEY and CDR2 SMNVEV (reference sequence). V gave up 6 bases and J gave up 3 bases; unmatched junction bases: 10. CDR3 DNA: TGTGCCAGCAGGGAACTGACAGGGGACAGTGGAAACACCATATATTTT. Its translation is CASRELTGDSGNTIYF.

The genes are TRBV28 and TRBJ2-5; a weak D match, TRBD2 (5 bases). The germline gives CDR1 MDHEN, CDR2 SYDVKM. The CDR3 spans 14 residues. V shed 2 bases and J shed 5 bases, with 12 bases lying between them. CDR3: CASSLRATGETQYF. In DNA form, the CDR3 reads TGTGCCAGCAGTTTACGGGCGACGGGGGAGACCCAGTACTTC.

This clone has more than one count but fewer than ten. This chain uses TRBV14 with TRBJ2-7, with 7 bases lining up with TRBD2. From germline, CDR1 is SGHDN and CDR2 FVKESK. The CDR3 extends over 13 amino acids. V gave up 0 bases and J gave up 5 bases; unmatched junction bases: 1. This CDR3 is CASSQELANEQYF. As DNA, the CDR3 is TGTGCCAGCAGCCAAGAACTAGCGAACGAGCAGTACTTC. The whole variable domain, remainder taken from reference TRBV14 and TRBJ2-7, is EAGVTQFPSHSVIEKGQTVTLRCDPISGHDNLYWYRRVMGKEIKFLLHFVKESKQDESGMPNNRFLAERTGGTYSTLKVQPAELEDSGVYFCASSQELANEQYFGPGTRLTVT.

This sequence joins TRBV6-6 and TRBJ1-6; the D is unclear. This CDR3 contains 16 residues. Looked up from germline, CDR1 is MNHNY and CDR2 is SVGAGI (reference sequence). V gave up 2 bases and J gave up 4 bases, with 12 bases separating them. CDR3 sequence reads: CASSYEEIVYNSPLHF. The CDR3 region has the DNA TGTGCCAGCAGTTACGAGGAAATAGTATATAATTCACCCCTCCACTTT.

The chain couples TRBV6-4 to TRBJ2-1; 9 nucleotides align to TRBD2. The CDR3 sequence is 18 residues long. Germline V gene lookup returns CDR1 MRHNA and CDR2 SNTAGT. After removal of 3 bases from V and 1 base from J, the junction contained 10 bases not matched to a gene. The CDR3 protein is CASSEASGIPVSYNEQFF. DNA of the CDR3: TGTGCCAGCAGTGAAGCTAGCGGGATCCCCGTGTCCTACAATGAGCAGTTCTTC.

As regards this clone: Relative to the germline gene, one junction end is altered; a read error may explain this. The gene calls are TRBV7-9 and TRBJ2-5; 9 positions agree with TRBD2. CDR1 SEHNR and CDR2 FQNEAQ come from the germline V gene (reference sequence). This CDR3 has 15 residues. CDR3 coding DNA: TGTTCCAGCAGCCTTAGCGGGGGACCTCAAGAGACCCAGTACTTC. Its protein is CSSSLSGGPQETQYF.

The gene calls are TRBV7-2 and TRBJ1-6; 10 nucleotides agree with TRBD1. The germline CDR1 and CDR2 sequences are SGHTA and FQGNSA. J lost 11 bases, V lost 4 bases, and 5 bases had no gene match. The CDR3 is 14 residues long. The CDR3: CASSSGQGRTPLHF. The CDR3 DNA reads as TGTGCCAGCAGCTCGGGACAGGGGAGGACACCCCTCCACTTT.